The present entry profiles one T cell receptor beta chain with its context. This sample was included in a study of control samples from healthy donors and cancer patients. Clones were sequenced by immunoSEQ multiplex PCR, and TCRdb holds only the in-frame ones, with some missing. The sample consists of fewer than 200,000 clones, around 94% of them appearing once. CDR1 SQVTM and CDR2 ANQGSEA come from the germline V gene. With 4 bases clipped from V and 6 bases from J, the junction kept 0 bases outside the gene matches. The CDR3 has 12 amino acids. This chain links TRBV29-1 with TRBJ2-2, with 9 bases lining up with TRBD1. The specimen sequenced was PBMCs. This receptor was obtained from a man aged 60 to 75 with colorectal cancer. CDR3 sequence: CSVGQGAGELFF. The CDR3 DNA reads TGCAGCGTTGGACAGGGGGCCGGGGAGCTGTTTTTT.